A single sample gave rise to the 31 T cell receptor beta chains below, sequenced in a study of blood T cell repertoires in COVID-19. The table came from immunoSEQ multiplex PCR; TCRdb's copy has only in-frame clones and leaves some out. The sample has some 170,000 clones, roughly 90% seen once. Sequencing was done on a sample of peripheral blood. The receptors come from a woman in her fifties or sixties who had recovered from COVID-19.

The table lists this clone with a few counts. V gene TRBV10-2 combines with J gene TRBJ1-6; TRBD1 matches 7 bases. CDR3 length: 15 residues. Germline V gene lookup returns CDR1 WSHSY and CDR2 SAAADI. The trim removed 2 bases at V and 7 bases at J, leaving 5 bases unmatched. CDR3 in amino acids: CASSEVRGLNSPLHF. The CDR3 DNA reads TGCGCCAGCAGTGAGGTTAGGGGGCTCAATTCACCCCTCCACTTT.

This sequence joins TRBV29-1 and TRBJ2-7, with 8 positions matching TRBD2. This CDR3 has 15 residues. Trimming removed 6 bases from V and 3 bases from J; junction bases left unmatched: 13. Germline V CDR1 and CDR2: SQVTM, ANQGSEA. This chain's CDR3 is CSVERDSGANYEQYF. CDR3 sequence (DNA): TGCAGCGTCGAACGGGATAGCGGGGCCAACTACGAGCAGTACTTC.

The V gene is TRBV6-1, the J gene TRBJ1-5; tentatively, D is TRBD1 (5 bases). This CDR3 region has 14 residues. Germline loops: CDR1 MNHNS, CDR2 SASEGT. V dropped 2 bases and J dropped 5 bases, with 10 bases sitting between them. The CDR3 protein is CASSEPGGYQPQHF. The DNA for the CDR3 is TGTGCCAGCAGTGAACCCGGGGGATATCAGCCCCAGCATTTT.

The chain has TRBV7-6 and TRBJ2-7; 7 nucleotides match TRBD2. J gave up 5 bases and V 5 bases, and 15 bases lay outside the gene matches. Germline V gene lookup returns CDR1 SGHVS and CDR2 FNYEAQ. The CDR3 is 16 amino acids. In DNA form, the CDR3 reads TGTGCCAGCAGCCCCCCGAGGGGAGCGGGGCGGCACGAGCAGTACTTC. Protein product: CASSPPRGAGRHEQYF.

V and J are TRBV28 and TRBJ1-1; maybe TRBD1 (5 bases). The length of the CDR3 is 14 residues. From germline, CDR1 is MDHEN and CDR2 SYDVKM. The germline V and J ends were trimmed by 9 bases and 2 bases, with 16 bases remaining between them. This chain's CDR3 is CASLMRQINTEAFF. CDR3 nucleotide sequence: TGTGCCAGTCTTATGCGACAGATAAACACTGAAGCTTTCTTT.

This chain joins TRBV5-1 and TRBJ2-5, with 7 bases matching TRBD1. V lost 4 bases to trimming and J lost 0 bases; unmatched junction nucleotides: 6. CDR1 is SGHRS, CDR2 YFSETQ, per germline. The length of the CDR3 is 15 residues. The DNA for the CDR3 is TGCGCCAGCAGCCTAGGGGGACAGTACCAAGAGACCCAGTACTTC. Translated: CASSLGGQYQETQYF.

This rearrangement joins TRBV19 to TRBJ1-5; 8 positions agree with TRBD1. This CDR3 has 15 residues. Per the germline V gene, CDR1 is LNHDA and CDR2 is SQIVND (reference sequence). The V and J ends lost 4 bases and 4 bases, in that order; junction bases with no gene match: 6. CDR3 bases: TGTGCCAGTAGTACAGGGGGCACACTGAATCAGCCCCAGCATTTT. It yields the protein CASSTGGTLNQPQHF.

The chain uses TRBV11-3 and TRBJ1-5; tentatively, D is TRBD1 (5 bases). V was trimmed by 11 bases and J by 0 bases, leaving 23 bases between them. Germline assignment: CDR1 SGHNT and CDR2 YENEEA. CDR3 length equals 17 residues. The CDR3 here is CAPRAPGGVYSNQPQHF. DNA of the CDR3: TGTGCCCCCCGAGCTCCGGGGGGTGTCTATAGCAATCAGCCCCAGCATTTT.

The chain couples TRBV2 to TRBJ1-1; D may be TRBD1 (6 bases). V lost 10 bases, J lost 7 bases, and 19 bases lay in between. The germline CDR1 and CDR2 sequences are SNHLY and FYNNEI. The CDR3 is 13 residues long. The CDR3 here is CATRGWGGNEAFF. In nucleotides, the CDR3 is TGTGCCACCAGGGGCTGGGGGGGTAATGAAGCTTTCTTT.

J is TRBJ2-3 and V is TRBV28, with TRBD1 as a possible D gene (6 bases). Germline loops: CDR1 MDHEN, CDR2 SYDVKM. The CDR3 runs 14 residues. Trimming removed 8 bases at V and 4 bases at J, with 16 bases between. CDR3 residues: CASRIGGKADTQYF. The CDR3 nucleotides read TGTGCCAGCCGTATAGGGGGAAAGGCAGATACGCAGTATTTT.

This CDR3 reads CASSQAPRGQRETQYF. In DNA form, the CDR3 reads TGTGCCAGCAGCCAAGCCCCCAGGGGGCAACGGGAGACCCAGTACTTC. The chain joins TRBV3-1 (or the pseudogene TRBV3-2) to TRBJ2-5, with TRBD1 identical over 8 bases. Unmatched junction bases numbered 9, after V lost 1 base and J lost 5 bases. Germline V gene data show CDR1 as LGHDT and CDR2 as YNNKEL (reference sequence). The CDR3 has 16 residues.

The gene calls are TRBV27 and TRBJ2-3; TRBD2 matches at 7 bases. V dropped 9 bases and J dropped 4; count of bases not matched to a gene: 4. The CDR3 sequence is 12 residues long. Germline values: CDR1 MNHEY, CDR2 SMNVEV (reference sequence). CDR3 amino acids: CARGGVADTQYF. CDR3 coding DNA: TGTGCCAGGGGGGGGGTCGCAGATACGCAGTATTTT.

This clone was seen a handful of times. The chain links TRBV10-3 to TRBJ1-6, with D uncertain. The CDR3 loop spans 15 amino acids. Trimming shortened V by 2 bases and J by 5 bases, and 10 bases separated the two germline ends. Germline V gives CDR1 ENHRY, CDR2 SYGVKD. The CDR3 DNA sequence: TGTGCCATCAGTGAGAGAGACTTCCATAATTCACCCCTCCACTTT. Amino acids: CAISERDFHNSPLHF.

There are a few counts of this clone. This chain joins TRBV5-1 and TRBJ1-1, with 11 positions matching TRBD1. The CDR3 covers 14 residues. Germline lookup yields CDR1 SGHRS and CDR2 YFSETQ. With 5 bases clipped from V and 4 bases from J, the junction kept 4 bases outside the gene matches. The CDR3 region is CASSRGTGGTEAFF. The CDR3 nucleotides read TGCGCCAGCAGTCGCGGGACAGGGGGCACTGAAGCTTTCTTT. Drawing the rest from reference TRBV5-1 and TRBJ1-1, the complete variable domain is KAGVTQTPRYLIKTRGQQVTLSCSPISGHRSVSWYQQTPGQGLQFLFEYFSETQRNKGNFPGRFSGRQFSNSRSEMNVSTLELGDSALYLCASSRGTGGTEAFFGQGTRLTVV.

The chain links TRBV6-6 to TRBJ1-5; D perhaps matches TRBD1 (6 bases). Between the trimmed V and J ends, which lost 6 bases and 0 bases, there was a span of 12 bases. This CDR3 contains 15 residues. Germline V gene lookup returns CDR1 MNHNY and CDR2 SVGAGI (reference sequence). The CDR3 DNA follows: TGTGCCAGCAGGCGTACAGGGACTAGCAATCAGCCCCAGCATTTT. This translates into CASRRTGTSNQPQHF.

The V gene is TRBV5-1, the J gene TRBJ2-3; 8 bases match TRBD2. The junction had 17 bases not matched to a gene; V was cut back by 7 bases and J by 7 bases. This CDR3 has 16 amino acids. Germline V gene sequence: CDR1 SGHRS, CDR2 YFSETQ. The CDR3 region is CASYLGEVAGWNTQYF. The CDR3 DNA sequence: TGCGCCAGCTATTTGGGAGAGGTAGCGGGGTGGAATACGCAGTATTTT.

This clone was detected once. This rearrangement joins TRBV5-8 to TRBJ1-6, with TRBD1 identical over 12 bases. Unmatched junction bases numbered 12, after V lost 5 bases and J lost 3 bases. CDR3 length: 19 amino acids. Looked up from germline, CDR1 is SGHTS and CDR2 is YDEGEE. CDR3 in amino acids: CASSIRDRGLLLYNSPLHF. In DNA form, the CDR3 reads TGTGCCAGCAGTATCCGGGACAGGGGGCTTCTTCTCTATAATTCACCCCTCCACTTT.

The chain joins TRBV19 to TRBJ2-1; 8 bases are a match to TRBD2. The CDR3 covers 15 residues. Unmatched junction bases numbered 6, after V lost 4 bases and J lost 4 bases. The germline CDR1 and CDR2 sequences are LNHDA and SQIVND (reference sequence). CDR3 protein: CASSTQRGTYNEQFF. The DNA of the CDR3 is TGTGCCAGTAGTACCCAGCGGGGGACGTACAATGAGCAGTTCTTC.

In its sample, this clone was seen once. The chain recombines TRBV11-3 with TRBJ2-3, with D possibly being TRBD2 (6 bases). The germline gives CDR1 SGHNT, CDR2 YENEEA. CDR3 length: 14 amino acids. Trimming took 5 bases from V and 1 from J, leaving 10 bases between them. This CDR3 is CASSAGRGTDTQYF. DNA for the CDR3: TGTGCCAGCAGCGCGGGACGTGGCACAGATACGCAGTATTTT.

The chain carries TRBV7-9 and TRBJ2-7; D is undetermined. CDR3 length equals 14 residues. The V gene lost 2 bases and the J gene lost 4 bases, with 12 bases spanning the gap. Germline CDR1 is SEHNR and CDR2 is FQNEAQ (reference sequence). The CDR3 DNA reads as TGTGCCAGCAGCTTAAACAGCATCGTTTACGAGCAGTACTTC. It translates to CASSLNSIVYEQYF. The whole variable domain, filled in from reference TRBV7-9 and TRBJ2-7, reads DTGVSQNPRHKITKRGQNVTFRCDPISEHNRLYWYRQTLGQGPEFLTYFQNEAQLEKSRLLSDRFSAERPKGSFSTLEIQRTEQGDSAMYLCASSLNSIVYEQYFGPGTRLTVT.

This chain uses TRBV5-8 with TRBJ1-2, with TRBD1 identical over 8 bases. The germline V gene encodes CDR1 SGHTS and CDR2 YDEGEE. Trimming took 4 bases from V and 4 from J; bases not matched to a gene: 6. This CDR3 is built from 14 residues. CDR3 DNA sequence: TGTGCCAGCAGCCGCAGGGACAGGCTCTATGGCTACACCTTC. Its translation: CASSRRDRLYGYTF.

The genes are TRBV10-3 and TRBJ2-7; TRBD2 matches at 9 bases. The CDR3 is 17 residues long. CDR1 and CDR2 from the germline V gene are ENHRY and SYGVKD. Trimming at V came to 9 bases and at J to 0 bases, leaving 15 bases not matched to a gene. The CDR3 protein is CAIRAGGSGASSYEQYF. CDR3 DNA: TGTGCCATTAGGGCGGGGGGGAGTGGCGCGAGCTCCTACGAGCAGTACTTC.

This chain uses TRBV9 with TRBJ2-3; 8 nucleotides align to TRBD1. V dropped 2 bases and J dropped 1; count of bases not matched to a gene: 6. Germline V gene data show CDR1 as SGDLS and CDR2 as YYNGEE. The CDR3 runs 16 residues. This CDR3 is CASSVGQGLGTDTQYF. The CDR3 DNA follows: TGTGCCAGCAGCGTCGGACAGGGCTTAGGCACAGATACGCAGTATTTT.

CDR3 residues: CASSQDPGLIGAGGRRNEQFF. The DNA of the CDR3 is TGTGCCAGCAGCCAAGATCCGGGCCTCATCGGGGCGGGGGGGCGTAGGAATGAGCAGTTCTTC. The chain carries TRBV3-1 (or the pseudogene TRBV3-2) and TRBJ2-1; TRBD2 aligns across 9 bases. Per the germline V gene, CDR1 is LGHDT and CDR2 is YNNKEL (reference sequence). This CDR3 spans 21 amino acids. The J segment lost 7 bases and the V segment lost 0 bases, leaving 22 bases of the junction unmatched.

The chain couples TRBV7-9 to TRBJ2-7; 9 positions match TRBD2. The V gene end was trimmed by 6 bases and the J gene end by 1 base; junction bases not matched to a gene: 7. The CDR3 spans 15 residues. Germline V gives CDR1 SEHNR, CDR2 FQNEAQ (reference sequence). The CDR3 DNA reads TGTGCCAGCAGTCGTACGAGCGGGGGGTCCTACGAGCAGTACTTC. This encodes CASSRTSGGSYEQYF.

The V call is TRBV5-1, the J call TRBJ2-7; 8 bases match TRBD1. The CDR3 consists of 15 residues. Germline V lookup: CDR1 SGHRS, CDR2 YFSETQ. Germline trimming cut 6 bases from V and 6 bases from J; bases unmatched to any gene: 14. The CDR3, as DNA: TGCGCCAGCACCCAGTTCGGACAGGGATTATTCGAGCAGTACTTC. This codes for CASTQFGQGLFEQYF.

This chain's CDR3 is CASSEAPRGGYTF. CDR3 sequence (DNA): TGTGCCAGCAGTGAAGCGCCACGGGGTGGCTACACCTTC. The J gene is TRBJ1-2, the V gene TRBV2; D is uncertain. Germline V CDR1 and CDR2: SNHLY, FYNNEI. There are 13 residues in the CDR3. The V end was cut by 0 bases, the J end by 7 bases, with 9 bases between.

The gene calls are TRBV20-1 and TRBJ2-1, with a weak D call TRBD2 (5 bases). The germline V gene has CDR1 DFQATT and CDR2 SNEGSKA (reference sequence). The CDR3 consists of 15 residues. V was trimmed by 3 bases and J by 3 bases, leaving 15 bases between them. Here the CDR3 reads CSASKRYRFYNEQFF. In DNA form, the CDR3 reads TGCAGTGCTAGTAAGCGGTATCGGTTCTACAATGAGCAGTTCTTC.

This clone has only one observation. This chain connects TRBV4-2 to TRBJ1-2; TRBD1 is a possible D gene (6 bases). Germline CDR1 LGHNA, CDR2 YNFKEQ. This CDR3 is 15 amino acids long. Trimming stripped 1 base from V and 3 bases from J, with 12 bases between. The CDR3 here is CASSQVQGRDYGYTF. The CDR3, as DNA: TGTGCCAGCAGCCAAGTTCAGGGGCGGGACTATGGCTACACCTTC.

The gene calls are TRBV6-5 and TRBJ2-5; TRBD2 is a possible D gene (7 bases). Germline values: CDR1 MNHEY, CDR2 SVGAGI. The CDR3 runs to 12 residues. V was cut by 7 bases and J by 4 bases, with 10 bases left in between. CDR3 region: CASTGGLETQYF. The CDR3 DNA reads TGTGCCAGCACGGGGGGCCTAGAGACCCAGTACTTC.

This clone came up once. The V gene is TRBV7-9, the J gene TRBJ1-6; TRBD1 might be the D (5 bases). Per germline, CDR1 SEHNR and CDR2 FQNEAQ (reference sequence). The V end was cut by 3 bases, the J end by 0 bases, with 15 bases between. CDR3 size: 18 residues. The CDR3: CASSLLTGRSSYNSPLHF. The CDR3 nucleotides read TGTGCCAGCAGCTTGCTTACAGGCCGGAGCTCCTATAATTCACCCCTCCACTTT.